The 29 T cell receptor beta chains in this list originate from one sample, sequenced in a study of blood T cells in healthy people across ages. Through a sample-barcoded 5' primer and a J-beta primer mix, a second PCR was run for roughly 6 to 12 cycles. TCRdb re-derived calls from the 5' RACE reads in MiXCR, one entry per CDR3 protein. The sample carries under 1,000,000 distinct CDR3 sequences, around 36% recorded once. The material sequenced was blood. Source of these receptors: a man aged 18-30 years in good health.

This clonotype was seen at least ten times. The chain is built from TRBV12-3 or TRBV12-4 and TRBJ1-1; D ambiguous. This CDR3 comprises 16 residues. Trimming took off 1 base at V and 8 bases at J, with 20 bases between the two ends. CDR3 nucleotides: TGTGCCAGCAGTTTAGGAAGTAGGAGAGGGAGAGGGGAAGCTTTCTTT. Its translation is CASSLGSRRGRGEAFF.

Concerning this clonotype itself: This may come from a read error, since a much larger clone is one base off. The V gene is TRBV10-3, the J gene TRBJ2-7, with D possibly being TRBD1 or TRBD2 (5 bases each). Germline-derived CDR1 and CDR2 are ENHRY and SYGVKD. CDR3 length: 16 residues. The chain's CDR3 is CTISESGWGTTYEQYF. The DNA for the CDR3 is TGTACCATCAGTGAGTCGGGATGGGGCACCACCTACGAGCAGTACTTC.

About this clonotype itself: Since a much larger clone is just one base distant, this may be a read error. This sequence joins TRBV12-3 or TRBV12-4 and TRBJ2-1; maybe TRBD2 (7 bases). The CDR3 loop spans 13 amino acids. V dropped 8 bases and J dropped 10 bases, with 18 bases sitting between them. The CDR3 reads CASGRGASYEQFF. The DNA for the CDR3 is TGTGCCAGCGGTCGGGGGGCTTCCTACGAGCAGTTCTTC.

The chain employs TRBV20-1 and TRBJ1-1, with D perhaps TRBD1 (5 bases). The CDR3 runs 16 residues. Trimming took 4 bases from V and 4 from J, leaving 22 bases between them. CDR1 DFQATT and CDR2 SNEGSKA come from the germline V gene (reference sequence). The CDR3 loop reads CSAIRGLYGTGTEAFF. CDR3 coding DNA: TGCAGTGCTATACGGGGACTTTATGGGACGGGCACTGAAGCTTTCTTT.

V gene TRBV4-1 combines with J gene TRBJ1-1, with D uncertain. The CDR3 spans 14 residues. V was cut by 6 bases and J by 7 bases, with 18 bases left in between. CDR1 is MGHRA and CDR2 is YSYEKL in the germline V gene. Here the CDR3 reads CASRAMKGRREAFF. The CDR3 coding sequence is TGCGCCAGCAGGGCTATGAAGGGCCGTCGTGAAGCTTTCTTT.

This chain joins TRBV3-1 and TRBJ1-1; D is uncertain. This CDR3 spans 12 amino acids. Germline V gene sequence: CDR1 LGHDT, CDR2 YNNKEL (reference sequence). V was shortened by 4 bases and J by 4 bases, with 7 bases between the two germline ends. The CDR3 spells CASSLQATEAFF. The CDR3 DNA sequence: TGTGCCAGCAGCCTTCAGGCCACTGAAGCTTTCTTT.

This clonotype was recorded a few times. The V and J genes are TRBV4-3 and TRBJ2-2, with a tentative D call TRBD1 (5 bases). This CDR3 comprises 15 residues. Trimming cost V 0 bases and J 6 bases, with 11 bases left between them. The V gene's germline CDR1 is LGHNA and CDR2 YSLEER. CDR3 loop: CASSQEKGLAGELFF. DNA for the CDR3: TGCGCCAGCAGCCAAGAAAAGGGGCTCGCCGGGGAGCTGTTTTTT.

The chain recombines TRBV2 with TRBJ1-1; weak D call: TRBD1 (5 bases). CDR1 is SNHLY, CDR2 FYNNEI, per germline. Trimming shortened V by 7 bases and J by 5 bases, and 14 bases separated the two germline ends. The CDR3 has 13 residues. This chain's CDR3 is CASNRDVSTEAFF. CDR3 sequence (DNA): TGTGCCAGCAATCGGGACGTCTCAACTGAAGCTTTCTTT. The full variable domain, completed using reference TRBV2 and TRBJ1-1, is EPEVTQTPSHQVTQMGQEVILRCVPISNHLYFYWYRQILGQKVEFLVSFYNNEISEKSEIFDDQFSVERPDGSNFTLKIRSTKLEDSAMYFCASNRDVSTEAFFGQGTRLTVV.

V and J are TRBV20-1 and TRBJ1-3; no clear D. This CDR3 spans 12 amino acids. Trimming took 5 bases from V and 8 from J, leaving 13 bases between them. In germline, CDR1 is DFQATT, CDR2 SNEGSKA (reference sequence). This CDR3 is CSASTGKDTIYF. The DNA for the CDR3 is TGCAGTGCTTCTACCGGGAAAGACACCATATATTTT.

DNA for the CDR3: TGTGCCAGCAGCGCAACCGGGGCAACCACTGAAGCTTTCTTT. It is translated as CASSATGATTEAFF. This chain joins TRBV6-1 and TRBJ1-1; the D gene is possibly TRBD1 (5 bases). Trimming took off 6 bases at V and 4 bases at J, with 15 bases between the two ends. The CDR3 has 14 residues. Germline assignment: CDR1 MNHNS and CDR2 SASEGT.

This clonotype was observed a handful of times. The chain links TRBV6-2 or TRBV6-3 to TRBJ2-3; TRBD2 agrees at 12 bases. The length of the CDR3 is 16 residues. J lost 4 bases, V lost 5 bases, and 7 bases had no gene match. Germline CDR1 and CDR2: MNHEY and SVGEGT. This chain's CDR3 is CASSRTSGGPSDTQYF. In DNA, the CDR3 is TGTGCCAGCAGTAGAACTAGCGGGGGGCCATCAGATACGCAGTATTTT.

This clonotype was found a few times. The CDR3 sequence is CAISRAGGTETQYF. The DNA of the CDR3 is TGTGCCATCAGCCGAGCTGGGGGGACAGAGACCCAGTACTTC. V gene TRBV10-3 combines with J gene TRBJ2-5; D is perhaps TRBD2 (6 bases). The CDR3 has 14 residues. V lost 6 bases and J lost 4, with 15 bases in between. Germline values: CDR1 ENHRY, CDR2 SYGVKD.

For this clonotype: A much larger clone sits a single nucleotide away, making a read error possible. V gene TRBV4-2 combines with J gene TRBJ2-5; D is ambiguous. CDR1 LGHNA and CDR2 YNFKEQ come from the germline V gene. Trimming left V 0 bases short and J 2 bases short, with 7 bases between. This CDR3 has 14 residues. The CDR3 region is CASSQEAFQETQYF. The CDR3 DNA sequence: TGTGCCAGCAGCCAAGAGGCCTTTCAAGAGACCCAGTACTTC.

This clonotype came up a few times. V usage is TRBV4-2 and J usage is TRBJ1-1; 9 nucleotides line up with TRBD1. Germline V lookup: CDR1 LGHNA, CDR2 YNFKEQ. The CDR3 spans 14 residues. V shed 7 bases and J 9 bases; nucleotides not matched to a gene: 12. The CDR3 reads CASKETGTGRKAFF. CDR3 sequence (DNA): TGTGCCAGCAAAGAGACCGGGACAGGGAGGAAAGCTTTCTTT.

As regards this clonotype: A read error may produce the germline difference seen at one junction end. V usage is TRBV9 and J usage is TRBJ1-1; D remains unclear. The CDR3 extends over 14 amino acids. Germline V gene data show CDR1 as SGDLS and CDR2 as YYNGEE. DNA of the CDR3: TGTGCCAGCACCTTCGGGTCCATGAACACTGAAGCTTCCTTT. Encoded protein: CASTFGSMNTEASF.

This rearrangement joins TRBV7-2 to TRBJ2-4; perhaps TRBD2 as D (6 bases). The J call is uncertain, as TRBJ2-7 better fits the DNA end. Germline V gene data show CDR1 as SGHTA and CDR2 as FQGNSA. The CDR3 is made up of 16 amino acids. CDR3 sequence reads: CASSYRGALEPYEQYF. In DNA, the CDR3 is TGTGCCAGCAGCTATCGCGGGGCCTTGGAACCCTACGAGCAGTACTTC.

V gene TRBV15 combines with J gene TRBJ1-2; tentative D call: TRBD1 (5 bases). Deletions cut 4 bases from V and 0 bases from J, with 12 bases between. Germline-derived CDR1 and CDR2 are LNHNV and YYDKDF (reference sequence). This CDR3 has 15 residues. As DNA, the CDR3 is TGTGCCACCAGCACCCAGACAGTTACTAACTATGGCTACACCTTC. Its protein is CATSTQTVTNYGYTF.

This clonotype has just a few counts. This may come from a read error, since a much larger clone is one base off. The chain has TRBV4-3 and TRBJ2-3; D uncertain. CDR1 is LGHNA and CDR2 is YSLEER in the germline V gene. The CDR3 extends over 16 amino acids. CDR3 nucleotide sequence: TGCGTCAGCAGCCAAGATGAAGGCGGCAAGACAGATACGCAGTATTTT. It specifies CVSSQDEGGKTDTQYF.

The chain couples TRBV7-2 to TRBJ1-5; D is possibly TRBD1 (5 bases). V was clipped by 3 bases and J by 0 bases, with 9 bases between them. The CDR3 totals 15 residues. CDR1 and CDR2 from the germline V gene are SGHTA and FQGNSA. DNA of the CDR3: TGTGCCAGCAGCTTTGACGGACATAGCAATCAGCCCCAGCATTTT. Protein: CASSFDGHSNQPQHF. Filled out from reference TRBV7-2 and TRBJ1-5, the complete variable domain reads GAGVSQSPSNKVTEKGKDVELRCDPISGHTALYWYRQSLGQGLEFLIYFQGNSAPDKSGLPSDRFSAERTGGSVSTLTIQRTQQEDSAVYLCASSFDGHSNQPQHFGDGTRLSIL.

This chain joins TRBV4-1 and TRBJ1-1; a weak D match, TRBD1 (6 bases). The CDR3 is 15 amino acids. CDR1 is MGHRA and CDR2 is YSYEKL in the germline V gene. The ends were cut back, 1 base at V and 10 bases at J, with 19 bases in the middle. This chain's CDR3 is CASSQVKEGGIGAFF. The CDR3 DNA reads TGCGCCAGCAGCCAAGTTAAGGAGGGGGGAATCGGAGCTTTCTTT.

The gene calls are TRBV5-1 and TRBJ2-5, with D perhaps TRBD1 (5 bases). The germline V gene has CDR1 SGHRS and CDR2 YFSETQ. Trimming removed 4 bases from V and 1 base from J, with 11 bases in between. This CDR3 has 14 amino acids. This CDR3 reads CASSAQVSQETQYF. CDR3 DNA: TGCGCCAGCAGCGCACAGGTATCCCAAGAGACCCAGTACTTC.

This clonotype has just a few counts. This chain connects TRBV2 to TRBJ1-6; D might be TRBD1 (5 bases). The germline V and J ends were trimmed by 7 bases and 4 bases, with 11 bases remaining between them. The CDR3 consists of 14 residues. Germline values: CDR1 SNHLY, CDR2 FYNNEI. This CDR3 reads CASTLREYNSPLHF. CDR3 nucleotide sequence: TGTGCCAGCACCCTCAGGGAGTATAATTCACCCCTCCACTTT. Together with reference TRBV2 and TRBJ1-6, the CDR3 gives the full variable domain: EPEVTQTPSHQVTQMGQEVILRCVPISNHLYFYWYRQILGQKVEFLVSFYNNEISEKSEIFDDQFSVERPDGSNFTLKIRSTKLEDSAMYFCASTLREYNSPLHFGNGTRLTVT.

Only a few counts were recorded for this clonotype. The gene calls are TRBV12-3 or TRBV12-4 and TRBJ2-1, with 8 bases lining up with TRBD1. This CDR3 is built from 14 residues. V shed 6 bases, J shed 10 bases, and the junction held 11 bases outside the gene matches. The CDR3 spells CASRMGTGLHEQFF. The CDR3 DNA sequence: TGTGCCAGCAGAATGGGGACAGGCCTGCACGAGCAGTTCTTC.

This clonotype was seen once. The gene calls are TRBV5-5 and TRBJ2-5; D may be TRBD2 (6 bases). CDR3 length: 15 amino acids. The V gene lost 1 base and the J gene lost 5 bases, with 15 bases spanning the gap. Germline V gene lookup returns CDR1 SGHKS and CDR2 YYEKEE (reference sequence). CDR3 sequence: CASSLRAGGRETQYF. The CDR3 bases are TGTGCCAGCAGCTTGAGAGCTGGAGGGAGGGAGACCCAGTACTTC.

This clonotype showed up just a few times. The V and J genes are TRBV7-2 and TRBJ2-3, with D unresolved. Per germline, CDR1 SGHTA and CDR2 FQGNSA. Trimming pared 1 base from V and 0 bases from J, leaving 11 bases between. The CDR3 contains 16 residues. In DNA form, the CDR3 reads TGTGCCAGCAGCTTAGAAGTCCTTGCTAGCACAGATACGCAGTATTTT. Translated, it gives CASSLEVLASTDTQYF. Using reference TRBV7-2 and TRBJ2-3 for the parts outside the CDR3, the full variable domain is GAGVSQSPSNKVTEKGKDVELRCDPISGHTALYWYRQSLGQGLEFLIYFQGNSAPDKSGLPSDRFSAERTGGSVSTLTIQRTQQEDSAVYLCASSLEVLASTDTQYFGPGTRLTVL.

This chain uses TRBV20-1 with TRBJ1-2, with D possibly matching TRBD1 (5 bases). Germline V gene sequence: CDR1 DFQATT, CDR2 SNEGSKA (reference sequence). V dropped 8 bases and J dropped 5 bases, with 18 bases sitting between them. This CDR3 contains 13 residues. The CDR3 DNA is TGCAGTCCCAGGGTAGGCATAGCATATGGCTACACCTTC. This gives the protein CSPRVGIAYGYTF.

As for this clonotype: One end of the junction does not line up with germline, which may come from a read error. The V and J genes are TRBV27 and TRBJ2-3, with TRBD2 matching 15 bases. Germline CDR1 reads MNHEY; CDR2 reads SMNVEV (reference sequence). The CDR3 consists of 18 residues. DNA for the CDR3: TGTGCCAGCAGGGAAGGACTAGCGGGGGGGCCGTGGACAGAGACGCAGTATTTT. It codes for CASREGLAGGPWTETQYF.

V and J are TRBV19 and TRBJ2-1; 13 positions match TRBD2. The V and J ends lost 3 bases and 4 bases, in that order; junction bases with no gene match: 9. Germline values: CDR1 LNHDA, CDR2 SQIVND (reference sequence). The CDR3 is made up of 18 amino acids. Here the CDR3 reads CASSIRLGTSGVYNEQFF. The CDR3 bases are TGTGCCAGTAGTATCCGCCTCGGGACTAGCGGGGTTTACAATGAGCAGTTCTTC. The full variable domain, its missing parts supplied by reference TRBV19 and TRBJ2-1, is DGGITQSPKYLFRKEGQNVTLSCEQNLNHDAMYWYRQDPGQGLRLIYYSQIVNDFQKGDIAEGYSVSREKKESFPLTVTSAQKNPTAFYLCASSIRLGTSGVYNEQFFGPGTRLTVL.

This clonotype was seen more than once but under ten times. The rearrangement links TRBV20-1 to TRBJ2-1, with TRBD2 matching over 8 bases. The CDR3 loop spans 14 amino acids. CDR1 and CDR2 from the germline V gene are DFQATT and SNEGSKA (reference sequence). Trimming took 0 bases from V and 6 from J; bases not matched to a gene: 4. As DNA, the CDR3 is TGCAGTGCTAGAGATACGGGGGGGCGCAATGAGCAGTTCTTC. Translation: CSARDTGGRNEQFF.